The clone carrying this TCR beta chain showed up many times. Gene-specific TRAV and TRBV primers were used for first-strand cDNA, covering alpha and beta chains. The PCR that amplified TCRs ran for 20 cycles, relying on a constant-region primer and a V-primer adapter. Each CDR3 protein gets one entry after TCRdb re-called the reads with MiXCR. The sample lists some 39,000 distinct CDR3 sequences, about a third occurring once. The data derive from a study of low-dose radiotherapy and immunotherapy resistance in tumors. Documented time point: before trial treatment. Losses at the gene ends were 0 bases for V and 4 bases for J; bases not matched to a gene: 2. The CDR3 is 16 residues long. Germline CDR1 reads SGHRS; CDR2 reads YFSETQ.

The chain links TRBV5-1 to TRBJ2-3, with 13 positions matching TRBD2. The material was PBMCs, obtained before treatment. The clonotype originates from a male donor with gallbladder cancer. CDR3 region: CASSLGGTSGADTQYF. For the CDR3, the DNA is TGCGCCAGCAGCTTGGGGGGGACTAGCGGGGCAGATACGCAGTATTTT.